Each of the 28 T cell receptor beta chains below was sequenced from the same sample in a study of cytomegalovirus exposure and HLA in healthy donors. PCR used 60 Vbeta primers and 13 Jbeta primers. Profiling relied on immunoSEQ multiplex PCR, and the TCRdb table lists in-frame clones only, not all of them. The sample spans 150,000 to 200,000 clones; the ten largest clones claim roughly 2%. Sequencing was performed on PBMCs. The origin of the receptors is a man aged 25-45 years in good health and CMV-seronegative.

This chain uses TRBV27 with TRBJ1-6; 9 bases are a match to TRBD1. CDR1 is MNHEY and CDR2 is SMNVEV in the germline V gene (reference sequence). CDR3 length: 19 residues. The V gene end was trimmed by 5 bases and the J gene end by 1 base; junction bases not matched to a gene: 12. The CDR3 coding sequence is TGTGCCAGCAGTCCTCGGGGACAGGGAATCCGGTCCTATAATTCACCCCTCCACTTT. Translation: CASSPRGQGIRSYNSPLHF.

The chain combines TRBV7-9 with TRBJ1-1, with TRBD1 identical over 8 bases. The V segment lost 5 bases and the J segment 1 base; nucleotides outside the gene matches: 6. The germline CDR1 and CDR2 sequences are SEHNR and FQNEAQ (reference sequence). The CDR3 has 15 amino acids. CDR3 coding DNA: TGTGCCAGCAGCGCGCGGACAGGGCGGAACACTGAAGCTTTCTTT. This translates into CASSARTGRNTEAFF.

V gene TRBV7-2 combines with J gene TRBJ2-5; perhaps TRBD2 as D (5 bases). Germline loops: CDR1 SGHTA, CDR2 FQGNSA. The CDR3 length is 11 residues. Trimming removed 1 base at V and 11 bases at J, with 8 bases between. The DNA for the CDR3 is TGTGCCAGCAGCTTAGGAGGGCAGCAGTACTTC. It translates to CASSLGGQQYF.

V and J are TRBV18 and TRBJ2-7; a possible D gene is TRBD2 (6 bases). The CDR3 is 14 amino acids. Germline values: CDR1 KGHSH, CDR2 LQKENI. Trimming took 3 bases from V and 3 from J, leaving 12 bases between them. CDR3 DNA sequence: TGTGCCAGCTCACCCCGGGACTCCTACTACGAGCAGTACTTC. Translating gives CASSPRDSYYEQYF.

V is TRBV30 and J is TRBJ1-2, with TRBD1 matching 9 bases. CDR3 length: 11 amino acids. Germline assignment: CDR1 GTSNPN and CDR2 SVGIG (reference sequence). V gave up 5 bases and J gave up 8 bases; unmatched junction bases: 3. For the CDR3, the DNA is TGTGCCTGGCGGACAGGGGTCGGCTACACCTTC. This translates into CAWRTGVGYTF. The full variable domain, with the rest looked up from reference TRBV30 and TRBJ1-2, is SQTIHQWPATLVQPVGSPLSLECTVEGTSNPNLYWYRQAAGRGLQLLFYSVGIGQISSEVPQNLSASRPQDRQFILSSKKLLLSDSGFYLCAWRTGVGYTFGSGTRLTVV.

This chain joins TRBV11-2 and TRBJ2-3; TRBD2 matches at 7 bases. This CDR3 region has 18 residues. V shed 0 bases and J 0 bases; nucleotides not matched to a gene: 9. Per the germline V gene, CDR1 is SGHAT and CDR2 is FQNNGV. DNA for the CDR3: TGTGCCAGCAGCTTAGATTGGGGGGGGGTAACTAGCACAGATACGCAGTATTTT. Encoded protein: CASSLDWGGVTSTDTQYF.

Concerning this clone: One junction end does not reproduce the germline sequence, and a read error may be involved. The chain recombines TRBV6-1 with TRBJ1-4; maybe TRBD1 (5 bases). Germline values: CDR1 MNHNS, CDR2 SASEGT. This CDR3 is 14 amino acids long. CDR3 sequence reads: CASSERGFEEKLLF. The CDR3, as DNA: TGTGCCAGCAGTGAACGGGGGTTTGAGGAAAAACTGCTTTTT.

The CDR3 loop is CACRKTQYF. The CDR3, as DNA: TGTGCGTGCAGGAAGACCCAGTACTTC. V usage is TRBV6-5 and J usage is TRBJ2-5; the D is unclear. The CDR3 contains 9 residues. Germline-derived CDR1 and CDR2 are MNHEY and SVGAGI.

The chain employs TRBV7-8 and TRBJ1-2; TRBD1 aligns across 7 bases. Trimming at V came to 6 bases and at J to 0 bases, leaving 19 bases not matched to a gene. CDR1 and CDR2 from the germline V gene are SGHVS and FQNEAQ. The CDR3 runs to 19 residues. The CDR3 bases are TGTGCCAGCAGTAAACTACTGAATACGGACAGGCACCCTAACTATGGCTACACCTTC. It yields the protein CASSKLLNTDRHPNYGYTF.

The V gene is TRBV19, the J gene TRBJ1-2, with TRBD1 matching 7 bases. V trimming: 6 bases; J trimming: 9 bases; junction bases outside the gene matches: 13. Per the germline V gene, CDR1 is LNHDA and CDR2 is SQIVND (reference sequence). This CDR3 contains 14 residues. CDR3 DNA sequence: TGTGCCAGTAGCCCGACAGGGAATGAAGAGAGCTACACCTTC. Its translation is CASSPTGNEESYTF.

The chain has TRBV14 and TRBJ2-4, with D unclear. Germline CDR1 reads SGHDN; CDR2 reads FVKESK. Between the trimmed V and J ends, which lost 6 bases and 8 bases, there was a span of 8 bases. This CDR3 is 11 amino acids long. CDR3 in DNA: TGTGCCAGCAGTCTTAGTGACATTCAGTACTTC. Amino acid sequence: CASSLSDIQYF.

The V gene is TRBV5-1, the J gene TRBJ2-7, with a possible D match to TRBD1 (5 bases). The CDR3 runs 13 residues. Trimming cost V 7 bases and J 5 bases, with 16 bases left between them. Germline V gene data show CDR1 as SGHRS and CDR2 as YFSETQ. CDR3 in DNA: TGCGCCAGCTGCCCTGGGGCCGACGACGAGCAGTACTTC. Translated, it gives CASCPGADDEQYF.

With regard to this clone: The junction departs from the called germline gene at one end, perhaps through a read error. The chain employs TRBV19 and TRBJ1-2, with D tentatively TRBD1 (5 bases). The CDR3 covers 15 residues. Germline V gives CDR1 LNHDA, CDR2 SQIVND (reference sequence). CDR3 amino acids: CASSPRQPVLYDYTF. The CDR3 region has the DNA TGTGCCAGTAGTCCGAGACAGCCAGTCCTCTATGACTACACCTTC.

V gene TRBV6-5 combines with J gene TRBJ2-7; 13 bases are shared with TRBD2. The CDR3 totals 15 residues. Germline-derived CDR1 and CDR2 are MNHEY and SVGAGI. The V gene end was trimmed by 0 bases and the J gene end by 4 bases; junction bases not matched to a gene: 0. CDR3 amino acids: CASSYSTSGRYEQYF. CDR3 DNA: TGTGCCAGCAGTTACTCGACTAGCGGGAGGTACGAGCAGTACTTC.

The chain couples TRBV14 to TRBJ1-1; possible D gene TRBD1, 6 bases. Germline CDR1 SGHDN, CDR2 FVKESK. The V gene lost 4 bases and the J gene lost 3 bases, with 12 bases spanning the gap. This CDR3 is built from 14 residues. CDR3 bases: TGTGCCAGCAGCCCTTACGACAGGTACACTGAAGCTTTCTTT. Protein sequence: CASSPYDRYTEAFF.

This chain connects TRBV27 to TRBJ1-2; TRBD1 is a possible D gene (6 bases). V was clipped by 5 bases and J by 6 bases, with 19 bases between them. The length of the CDR3 is 15 residues. Germline V gene lookup returns CDR1 MNHEY and CDR2 SMNVEV (reference sequence). The CDR3 DNA follows: TGTGCCAGCAGTCGGATGGGGGGGCTAGAAGATGGCTACACCTTC. It is translated as CASSRMGGLEDGYTF.

This chain uses TRBV5-6 with TRBJ1-1, with a possible D match to TRBD1 (6 bases). V was cut by 3 bases and J by 5 bases, with 14 bases left in between. Germline V gives CDR1 SGHDT, CDR2 YYEEEE. This CDR3 spans 14 amino acids. The CDR3 bases are TGTGCCAGCAGCTGGGGCAGGGGAAAGACTGAAGCTTTCTTT. Residues: CASSWGRGKTEAFF. The full variable domain, rest sourced from reference TRBV5-6 and TRBJ1-1, is DAGVTQSPTHLIKTRGQQVTLRCSPKSGHDTVSWYQQALGQGPQFIFQYYEEEERQRGNFPDRFSGHQFPNYSSELNVNALLLGDSALYLCASSWGRGKTEAFFGQGTRLTVV.

V gene TRBV12-5 combines with J gene TRBJ1-1; D is uncertain. This CDR3 spans 11 amino acids. CDR1 LGHNT and CDR2 FRNRAP come from the germline V gene. The DNA for the CDR3 is TGTGCCATAGCAGCGGGCACTGAAGCTTTCTTT. It is translated as CAIAAGTEAFF.

This chain links TRBV5-6 with TRBJ1-3; D remains unclear. Trimming pared 0 bases from V and 0 bases from J, leaving 7 bases between. CDR1 is SGHDT, CDR2 YYEEEE, per germline. The CDR3 is 15 residues long. CDR3 sequence reads: CASSLGPSSGNTIYF. Written as DNA, the CDR3 is TGTGCCAGCAGCTTGGGGCCAAGCTCTGGAAACACCATATATTTT.

V usage is TRBV11-2 and J usage is TRBJ2-1, with 9 bases matching TRBD1. The CDR3 covers 16 residues. Germline V gives CDR1 SGHAT, CDR2 FQNNGV. V lost 2 bases, J lost 6 bases, and 8 bases stayed unmatched. The CDR3 loop reads CASSLRSADRGNEQFF. As DNA, the CDR3 is TGTGCCAGCAGCTTAAGGTCAGCGGACAGGGGCAATGAGCAGTTCTTC.

Here the CDR3 DNA reads TGCGCCAGCACCAGTGGGGGGGGATCAAAAGTCACTGAAGCTTTCTTT. Its translation is CASTSGGGSKVTEAFF. V gene TRBV5-1 combines with J gene TRBJ1-1; D perhaps matches TRBD1 (5 bases). Germline V CDR1 and CDR2: SGHRS, YFSETQ. Between the trimmed V and J ends, which lost 6 bases and 4 bases, there was a span of 22 bases. The CDR3 totals 16 residues.

The chain uses TRBV15 and TRBJ2-3, with 11 positions matching TRBD2. CDR3 length equals 23 residues. The germline V gene encodes CDR1 LNHNV and CDR2 YYDKDF (reference sequence). The junction had 29 bases not matched to a gene; V was cut back by 3 bases and J by 6 bases. As DNA, the CDR3 is TGTGCCACCAGCAGGGGATTAGCGGGAGGGCTCCCGATAACTATCCACATTCAGGATACGCAGTATTTT. Protein: CATSRGLAGGLPITIHIQDTQYF.

The chain carries TRBV11-3 and TRBJ2-1; D is unclear. This CDR3 comprises 11 residues. V shed 3 bases and J shed 9 bases, with 6 bases lying between them. The germline CDR1 and CDR2 sequences are SGHNT and YENEEA. CDR3 nucleotide sequence: TGTGCCAGCAGCTTTTCCTTTGAGCAGTTCTTC. It encodes CASSFSFEQFF.

The V and J genes are TRBV27 and TRBJ2-1; TRBD2 matches 11 bases. Trimming cost V 5 bases and J 7 bases; bases outside gene matches: 7. The CDR3 length is 15 residues. Germline V gene data show CDR1 as MNHEY and CDR2 as SMNVEV (reference sequence). CDR3 DNA: TGTGCCAGCAGTCATCTTAGCGGGAGGGGTAATGAGCAGTTCTTC. It translates to CASSHLSGRGNEQFF.

This sequence joins TRBV29-1 and TRBJ1-1; TRBD1 matches 7 bases. Germline trimming cut 3 bases from V and 4 bases from J; bases unmatched to any gene: 8. Germline V gene data show CDR1 as SQVTM and CDR2 as ANQGSEA. This CDR3 comprises 14 residues. Here the CDR3 DNA reads TGCAGCGTTGACGGATCGAACAGGGGCACTGAAGCTTTCTTT. Its protein product is CSVDGSNRGTEAFF.

J is TRBJ2-3 and V is TRBV5-4, with D tentatively TRBD2 (5 bases). The germline gives CDR1 SGHNT, CDR2 YYREEE (reference sequence). The ends were cut back, 5 bases at V and 2 bases at J, with 15 bases in the middle. The CDR3 is made up of 15 amino acids. The CDR3 here is CASRSGLTYTDTQYF. The CDR3 DNA is TGTGCCAGCAGGTCCGGACTCACCTACACAGATACGCAGTATTTT.

The chain links TRBV27 to TRBJ1-5; D is perhaps TRBD1 (5 bases). This CDR3 is 16 amino acids long. With 5 bases removed from V and 4 bases from J, the gap between germline ends came to 18 bases. Germline CDR1 and CDR2: MNHEY and SMNVEV (reference sequence). The CDR3 loop reads CASSPSGAAINQPQHF. CDR3 in DNA: TGTGCCAGCAGTCCCAGCGGGGCAGCCATAAATCAGCCCCAGCATTTT.

V and J are TRBV27 and TRBJ1-1; the D is unclear. Germline lookup yields CDR1 MNHEY and CDR2 SMNVEV (reference sequence). With 6 bases removed from V and 6 bases from J, the gap between germline ends came to 17 bases. This CDR3 contains 14 residues. This chain's CDR3 is CASRSREVFSEAFF. The DNA for the CDR3 is TGTGCCAGCAGATCGAGAGAGGTTTTTTCTGAAGCTTTCTTT.